This TCR beta chain originates from a study of cytomegalovirus exposure and HLA in healthy donors. Germline CDR1 reads SEHNR; CDR2 reads FQNEAQ (reference sequence). The CDR3 is made up of 16 amino acids. V lost 2 bases and J 2 bases, leaving 10 bases between the germline ends. Vbeta (60) and Jbeta (13) primers were used in the PCR. The assay was immunoSEQ multiplex PCR, and TCRdb's table has in-frame clones only and misses some. The sample lists about 140,000 clones, roughly 10% occurring once. This chain connects TRBV7-9 to TRBJ1-6; D gene uncertain. The source material was PBMCs. The receptor was derived from a male donor in good health and CMV-seronegative. The DNA of the CDR3 is TGTGCCAGCAGCTTATGGGCAAGTCCCTATAATTCACCCCTCCACTTT. This gives the protein CASSLWASPYNSPLHF.